These 10 T cell receptor beta chains came from one sample sequenced in a study of cytomegalovirus exposure and HLA in healthy donors. Method: immunoSEQ multiplex PCR; TCRdb's copy keeps in-frame clones and lacks some. The sample has tens of thousands of clones, over 85% seen once. Material for sequencing was PBMCs. Every receptor here comes from a man in his late teens or twenties in good health and CMV-seropositive.

The J gene is TRBJ2-1, the V gene TRBV30; 11 bases are a match to TRBD1. The CDR3 contains 17 residues. V trimming: 4 bases; J trimming: 2 bases; junction bases outside the gene matches: 10. CDR1 is GTSNPN and CDR2 is SVGIG in the germline V gene (reference sequence). Written as DNA, the CDR3 is TGTGCCTGGATTAGGACAGGGGGCCGCGGCCCCTACAATGAGCAGTTCTTC. It codes for CAWIRTGGRGPYNEQFF.

The chain recombines TRBV5-1 with TRBJ2-7, with a possible D match to TRBD1 (5 bases). Trimming cost V 4 bases and J 5 bases, with 19 bases left between them. Germline CDR1 reads SGHRS; CDR2 reads YFSETQ. The CDR3 is made up of 15 amino acids. In DNA form, the CDR3 reads TGCGCCAGCAGCCGTCGGTGGATAGGGGCCAACGAGCAGTACTTC. This gives the protein CASSRRWIGANEQYF.

The rearrangement links TRBV2 to TRBJ2-2; 10 nucleotides agree with TRBD2. V lost 4 bases to trimming and J lost 6 bases; unmatched junction nucleotides: 5. The V gene's germline CDR1 is SNHLY and CDR2 FYNNEI. CDR3 length equals 15 residues. CDR3 loop: CASSGLAGEAGELFF. In DNA form, the CDR3 reads TGTGCCAGCAGTGGCCTAGCGGGAGAGGCCGGGGAGCTGTTTTTT.

The rearrangement links TRBV28 to TRBJ2-2; D remains ambiguous. CDR1 is MDHEN, CDR2 SYDVKM, per germline. The germline V and J ends were trimmed by 10 bases and 2 bases, with 5 bases remaining between them. This CDR3 has 11 amino acids. The CDR3 DNA sequence: TGTGCCACCTATAACACCGGGGAGCTGTTTTTT. Its protein product is CATYNTGELFF.

In nucleotides, the CDR3 is TGTGCCAGCAGTTTTTGGAGCCGGGACAGGGAGGATGGCTACACCTTC. This sequence encodes CASSFWSRDREDGYTF. The chain carries TRBV28 and TRBJ1-2, with TRBD1 matching over 9 bases. Trimming took 3 bases from V and 6 from J; bases not matched to a gene: 11. CDR3 length: 16 residues. From germline, CDR1 is MDHEN and CDR2 SYDVKM.

J is TRBJ2-3 and V is TRBV7-9, with 8 bases identical to TRBD2. This CDR3 has 17 amino acids. J was trimmed by 2 bases and V by 4 bases; bases with no gene match: 11. Germline V gene data show CDR1 as SEHNR and CDR2 as FQNEAQ (reference sequence). As DNA, the CDR3 is TGTGCCAGCAGCTCCCCCCCTAGCGGGTTCTTCACAGATACGCAGTATTTT. Protein sequence: CASSSPPSGFFTDTQYF.

The chain carries TRBV23-1 and TRBJ2-1; 11 bases match TRBD1. TRBV23-1 is assigned to the ORF class and has an uncertain function. Losses at the gene ends were 5 bases for V and 0 bases for J; bases not matched to a gene: 12. CDR3 size: 19 residues. The CDR3, as DNA: TGCGCCAGCAGTATTGAGGGACAGGGGGAATCGAGCTCCTACAATGAGCAGTTCTTC. Protein: CASSIEGQGESSSYNEQFF.

This chain connects TRBV10-3 to TRBJ2-2; 10 nucleotides agree with TRBD2. This CDR3 region has 15 residues. The ends lost 5 bases at V and 2 bases at J; junction bases unmatched: 2. The germline V gene encodes CDR1 ENHRY and CDR2 SYGVKD. The CDR3 DNA sequence: TGTGCCATCAGTCCTAGCGGGAGTAACACCGGGGAGCTGTTTTTT. This codes for CAISPSGSNTGELFF.

Worth noting for this clone: This likely reflects a read error, since a far larger clone is one base away. The chain combines TRBV27 with TRBJ2-3; the D is unclear. V was clipped by 4 bases and J by 4 bases, with 3 bases between them. This CDR3 is 11 amino acids long. Germline loops: CDR1 MNHEY, CDR2 SMNVEV (reference sequence). The CDR3 nucleotides are TGTGCCAGCAGTTCGTCAGATACGCAGTATTTT. Residues: CASSSSDTQYF.

This chain connects TRBV9 to TRBJ1-1; 8 nucleotides line up with TRBD1. CDR3 size: 13 residues. V was clipped by 3 bases and J by 5 bases; unmatched bases: 3. Germline-derived CDR1 and CDR2 are SGDLS and YYNGEE. The CDR3 DNA sequence: TGTGCCAGCAGCGATCACAGGGGGACTGAAGCTTTCTTT. As protein: CASSDHRGTEAFF.